This T cell receptor (beta chain) was profiled in a study of shared clonotypes between healthy human individuals. Background on the study: Researchers drew samples from two women and three men aged 18 to 49.

Looked up from germline, CDR1 is WNHNN and CDR2 is SYGVQD (reference sequence). The CDR3 is 13 residues long. Trimming removed 2 bases from V and 11 bases from J, with 15 bases in between. The table came from immunoSEQ multiplex PCR; TCRdb's copy has only in-frame clones and leaves some out. The sample has about 490,000 clones; 70% to 85% are singletons. The sample consisted of PBMCs. The gene calls are TRBV10-1 and TRBJ2-5, with TRBD1 as a possible D gene (6 bases). The clonotype originates from a woman in her forties in good health. Some clones in this sample may be carry-over from other donors' samples. The chain's CDR3 is CASSEGLQGVQYF. The CDR3 DNA follows: TGCGCCAGCAGTGAGGGATTACAGGGCGTGCAGTACTTC.